A selection of T cell receptor beta chains follows, all from one sample in a study of T-cell memory formation after mild COVID-19. Using its own MiXCR run on the 5' RACE reads, TCRdb lists one record per CDR3 protein. The sample includes a few hundred thousand distinct CDR3 sequences, approximately 15% of them seen just once. The sequenced sample consisted of PBMCs or a T cell subset sorted from them (not recorded which). All receptors come from a man between 18 and 29 years old who had mild COVID-19 (a few samples of this study predate the infection). Cell type and time point are not known. Both conserved end residues are part of each CDR3. The D gene is left open where the match is weak. For some rows the clone size is stated as once, few or many, or as a class when expanded; others skip it.

abundance	v_gene	d_gene	j_gene	CDR3nt	CDR3aa
.	TRBV5-6	TRBD2	TRBJ2-1	TGTGCCAGCAGCTTGGGTCGGGGGGTCAATGAGCAGTTCTTC	CASSLGRGVNEQFF
many	TRBV11-2	TRBD1	TRBJ1-6	TGTGCCAGCAGCCCTAGGGACAGAGATAATTCACCCCTCCACTTT	CASSPRDRDNSPLHF
.	TRBV7-9	.	TRBJ2-5	TGTGCCAGCAGCTTTGCAGGGGCCACCCAAGAGACCCAGTACTTC	CASSFAGATQETQYF
.	TRBV7-9	TRBD1	TRBJ2-2	TGTGCCAGCATCCCAGGGGGACCCACCGGGGAGCTGTTTTTT	CASIPGGPTGELFF
.	TRBV7-3	.	TRBJ2-1	TGTGCCAGCAGAAGCCGCAGGGGCGATGAGCAGTTCTTC	CASRSRRGDEQFF
.	TRBV27	.	TRBJ1-2	TGTGCCAGCAGTTTAAACTGGGCCGGGGGCTACACCTTC	CASSLNWAGGYTF
few	TRBV20-1	TRBD1	TRBJ2-7	TGCAGTGCGAGCCATGCAGGGGGAAACTACGAGCAGTACTTC	CSASHAGGNYEQYF
.	TRBV7-9	.	TRBJ1-5	TGTGCCAGCAGCCCACGGCAGGTATTCAATCAGCCCCAGCATTTT	CASSPRQVFNQPQHF
.	TRBV25-1	TRBD2	TRBJ2-3	TGTGCCAGCAGTGGAACTAGCGGGGGGTTGGATACGCAGTATTTT	CASSGTSGGLDTQYF
.	TRBV20-1	.	TRBJ1-2	TGCAGTGCTACCAACCCGTTTGGCTACACCTTC	CSATNPFGYTF
.	TRBV29-1	.	TRBJ2-1	TGCAGCGTTGGGGACGCGAGCTCCTACAATGAGCAGTTCTTC	CSVGDASSYNEQFF
few	TRBV12-3/TRBV12-4	TRBD1	TRBJ2-7	TGTGCCAGCAGCCTGGTAGGGACAGCCTACGAGCAGTACTTC	CASSLVGTAYEQYF
many	TRBV5-1	TRBD1	TRBJ1-2	TGCGCCAGCAGCCCGAGGACAGGGGGCTTTTTTTTGGGCTACACCTTC	CASSPRTGGFFLGYTF
few	TRBV11-2	.	TRBJ1-3	TGTGCCAGCGGACTTGGACTAGCCTCTGGAAACACCATATATTTT	CASGLGLASGNTIYF
few	TRBV6-5	.	TRBJ1-2	TGTGCCAGCAGTTACGTCCCTAATTCCTATGGCTACACCTTC	CASSYVPNSYGYTF
.	TRBV6-5	.	TRBJ1-6	TGTGCCAGCAGCCAGTACACAGGGAGATCTTCACCCCTCCACTTT	CASSQYTGRSSPLHF
few	TRBV3-1	.	TRBJ1-2	TGTGCCAGCAGTCGAAGTCAGGGGATAGAAGGCTACACCTTC	CASSRSQGIEGYTF
.	TRBV28	.	TRBJ2-2	TGTGCCAGCAGTTTTCCCACAACTAGTGCCGGGGAGCTGTTTTTT	CASSFPTTSAGELFF
.	TRBV3-1	.	TRBJ2-1	TGTGCCAGCAGCCAAGATGGGGGGATGGAGCAGTTCTTC	CASSQDGGMEQFF
many	TRBV18	.	TRBJ2-7	TGTGCCAGCTCACCCTTGAACGAGCAGTACTTC	CASSPLNEQYF
.	TRBV5-1	.	TRBJ2-3	TGCGCCAGCAGCTTGGATAGGAAGCGTCCAGATACGCAGTATTTT	CASSLDRKRPDTQYF
.	TRBV7-2	.	TRBJ2-7	TGTGCCAGCAGCTTAGCTTCCAACAGGGAGGCCTACGAGCAGTACTTC	CASSLASNREAYEQYF
few	TRBV7-2	.	TRBJ1-1	TGTGCCAGCAGCTTATACTCTGAAGCTTTCTTT	CASSLYSEAFF
few	TRBV13	TRBD2	TRBJ2-1	TGTGCCAGCAGCCCCGGGGGGGGGGCGCTAAGCTCCTACAATGAGCAGTTCTTC	CASSPGGGALSSYNEQFF
.	TRBV29-1	.	TRBJ2-3	TGCAGCGTTGAATTGGGGGGCACAGATACGCAGTATTTT	CSVELGGTDTQYF